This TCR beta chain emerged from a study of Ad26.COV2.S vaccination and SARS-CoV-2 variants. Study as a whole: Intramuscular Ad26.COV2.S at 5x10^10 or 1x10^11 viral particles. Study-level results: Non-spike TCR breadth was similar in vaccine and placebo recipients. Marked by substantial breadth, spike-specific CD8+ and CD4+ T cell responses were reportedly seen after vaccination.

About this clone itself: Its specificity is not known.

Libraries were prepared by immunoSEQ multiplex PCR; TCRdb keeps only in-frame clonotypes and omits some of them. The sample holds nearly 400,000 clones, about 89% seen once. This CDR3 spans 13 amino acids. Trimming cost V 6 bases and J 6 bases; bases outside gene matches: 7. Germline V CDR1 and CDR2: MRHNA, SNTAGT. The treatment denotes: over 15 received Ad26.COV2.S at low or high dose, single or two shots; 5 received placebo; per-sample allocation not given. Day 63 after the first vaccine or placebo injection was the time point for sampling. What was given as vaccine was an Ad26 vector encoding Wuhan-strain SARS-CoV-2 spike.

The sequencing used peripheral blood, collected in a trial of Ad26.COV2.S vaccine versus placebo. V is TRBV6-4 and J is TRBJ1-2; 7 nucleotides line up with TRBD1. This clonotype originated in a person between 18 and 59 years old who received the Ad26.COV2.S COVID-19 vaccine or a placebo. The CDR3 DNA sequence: TGTGCCAGCAGACGGGACAGAGAAGATGGCTACACCTTC. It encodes CASRRDREDGYTF.